This T cell receptor (beta chain) originates from a study of regulatory T cells in long-lasting Graves disease. The CDR3 extends over 14 amino acids. With 6 bases clipped from V and 2 bases from J, the junction kept 6 bases outside the gene matches. Time point reported: newly diagnosed GD, antithyroid drugs for less than 3 months. PBMC-extracted RNA yielded the TCR library. The authors built TCR beta libraries using iRepertoire HTBI primers and Arm-PCR of CDR3 regions. Using its own MiXCR run on the multiplex PCR reads, TCRdb lists one record per CDR3 protein. This sample yields some 240,000 distinct CDR3 sequences, of which less than 20% are seen a single time; 12% belongs to the top ten. This clonotype was observed many times. These records were also assigned to another study, of T cells in Graves' hyperthyroidism and ophthalmopathy.

Sample: peripheral blood mononuclear cells (PBMCs), taken at new diagnosis, from a patient treated with antithyroid drugs. The chain carries TRBV12-3 or TRBV12-4 and TRBJ1-2; 7 bases map to TRBD1. This receptor was identified in a woman in her twenties or thirties with Graves disease. The CDR3 loop reads CASRRQGENYGYTF. As DNA, the CDR3 is TGTGCCAGCAGGAGACAGGGAGAGAACTATGGCTACACCTTC.